A selection of T cell receptor beta chains follows, all from one sample in a study of T-cell memory formation after mild COVID-19. TCRdb redid the calling of the 5' RACE reads with MiXCR, one entry per CDR3 protein. The sample holds 100,000 to 150,000 distinct CDR3 sequences, 5% to 6.5% seen once. Source material: PBMCs or a T cell subset sorted from them (not recorded which). The source of these receptors is an adult woman who had mild COVID-19 (a few samples of this study predate the infection). Cell type and time point are not known. Both conserved end residues are part of each CDR3. Each record gives: V gene, D gene, J gene, clone size, CDR3 protein, CDR3 DNA. The D gene is left open where the match is weak. Only some rows state a clone size, as once, few, many or a class for expanded clones.

v_call: TRBV10-3; d_call: TRBD2; j_call: TRBJ2-3; clone_size: NA; cdr3_aa: CAISSADGRPSTDTQYF; cdr3_nt: TGTGCCATCTCGTCAGCCGACGGGAGGCCTAGCACAGATACGCAGTATTTT
v_call: TRBV6-2/TRBV6-3; d_call: NA; j_call: TRBJ1-2; clone_size: many; cdr3_aa: CASTSNSGYGYTF; cdr3_nt: TGTGCCAGCACCTCTAACAGCGGCTATGGCTACACCTTC
v_call: TRBV7-2; d_call: NA; j_call: TRBJ2-5; clone_size: many; cdr3_aa: CASSIQETQYF; cdr3_nt: TGTGCCAGCAGCATCCAAGAGACCCAGTACTTC
v_call: TRBV6-6; d_call: NA; j_call: TRBJ1-1; clone_size: many; cdr3_aa: CASSYGPTGFTEAFF; cdr3_nt: TGTGCCAGCAGTTACGGCCCAACGGGTTTTACTGAAGCTTTCTTT
v_call: TRBV6-1; d_call: TRBD1; j_call: TRBJ2-2; clone_size: medium-sized; cdr3_aa: CASSERGGANTGELFF; cdr3_nt: TGTGCCAGCAGTGAAAGAGGGGGCGCGAACACCGGGGAGCTGTTTTTT
v_call: TRBV6-1; d_call: NA; j_call: TRBJ2-7; clone_size: few; cdr3_aa: CASSEERRGRSSYEQYF; cdr3_nt: TGTGCCAGCAGTGAAGAACGAAGGGGCAGAAGCTCCTACGAGCAGTACTTC
v_call: TRBV20-1; d_call: NA; j_call: TRBJ2-1; clone_size: NA; cdr3_aa: CSARRGGGSYNEQFF; cdr3_nt: TGCAGTGCTCGCAGAGGAGGGGGCTCCTACAATGAGCAGTTCTTC
v_call: TRBV19; d_call: NA; j_call: TRBJ1-1; clone_size: few; cdr3_aa: CATEPGGNTEAFF; cdr3_nt: TGTGCCACCGAACCCGGAGGGAACACTGAAGCTTTCTTT
v_call: TRBV19; d_call: NA; j_call: TRBJ2-5; clone_size: few; cdr3_aa: CASSTLGQETQYF; cdr3_nt: TGTGCCAGTAGTACTCTGGGGCAAGAGACCCAGTACTTC
v_call: TRBV5-1; d_call: TRBD1; j_call: TRBJ1-1; clone_size: NA; cdr3_aa: CASSHGTGEAPFEAFF; cdr3_nt: TGCGCCAGCAGCCACGGGACAGGGGAAGCCCCATTTGAAGCTTTCTTT
v_call: TRBV20-1; d_call: NA; j_call: TRBJ1-5; clone_size: few; cdr3_aa: CSATPGVNQPQHF; cdr3_nt: TGCAGTGCTACCCCAGGGGTCAATCAGCCCCAGCATTTT
v_call: TRBV5-1; d_call: TRBD1; j_call: TRBJ2-2; clone_size: few; cdr3_aa: CASSARDSLPGGELFF; cdr3_nt: TGCGCCAGCAGCGCCCGGGACAGCCTTCCGGGCGGGGAGCTGTTTTTT
v_call: TRBV18; d_call: NA; j_call: TRBJ2-7; clone_size: many; cdr3_aa: CASSRGTGYEQYF; cdr3_nt: TGTGCCAGCTCACGAGGTACAGGGTACGAGCAGTACTTC
v_call: TRBV2; d_call: TRBD2; j_call: TRBJ2-7; clone_size: many; cdr3_aa: CASTDLAGGYYEQYF; cdr3_nt: TGTGCCAGCACAGATCTAGCGGGGGGATACTACGAGCAGTACTTC
v_call: TRBV7-6; d_call: NA; j_call: TRBJ1-6; clone_size: few; cdr3_aa: CASSLVSPGDSPLHF; cdr3_nt: TGTGCCAGCAGCTTAGTGTCTCCTGGGGATTCACCCCTCCACTTT
v_call: TRBV6-2/TRBV6-3; d_call: NA; j_call: TRBJ1-5; clone_size: few; cdr3_aa: CASSEVNQPQHF; cdr3_nt: TGTGCCAGCAGTGAGGTCAATCAGCCCCAGCATTTT
v_call: TRBV11-3; d_call: NA; j_call: TRBJ2-1; clone_size: NA; cdr3_aa: CASSPAGTLPYNEQFF; cdr3_nt: TGTGCCAGCAGCCCAGCCGGGACTCTGCCCTACAATGAGCAGTTCTTC